These 25 T cell receptor beta chains came from one sample sequenced in a study of blood T cell repertoires in COVID-19. The protocol was immunoSEQ multiplex PCR, while the TCRdb copy is restricted to in-frame clones and leaves out a portion. The sample carries roughly 250,000 clones, about four fifths recorded once. Sequenced: PBMCs or T cells enriched from blood (not recorded which). The receptors originated from a woman aged 40 to 55 who had been exposed to COVID-19.

The V call is TRBV18, the J call TRBJ2-5, with D tentatively TRBD1 (5 bases). CDR1 and CDR2 (germline): KGHSH, LQKENI. V was trimmed by 4 bases and J by 0 bases, leaving 12 bases between them. The CDR3 length is 15 residues. CDR3 protein: CASSQMAGNQETQYF. DNA of the CDR3: TGTGCCAGCTCACAAATGGCAGGGAACCAAGAGACCCAGTACTTC.

This chain uses TRBV4-2 with TRBJ1-3, with 10 nucleotides matching TRBD1. This CDR3 contains 16 residues. V was pared by 4 bases and J by 4 bases, with 7 bases of the junction left unmatched. The germline V gene encodes CDR1 LGHNA and CDR2 YNFKEQ. This CDR3 reads CASSLIPTGGGNTIYF. CDR3 in DNA: TGTGCCAGCAGCCTAATTCCGACAGGGGGCGGAAACACCATATATTTT.

This chain links TRBV28 with TRBJ1-5; D perhaps matches TRBD1 (6 bases). The ends were cut back, 1 base at V and 6 bases at J, with 16 bases in the middle. The CDR3 totals 16 residues. Germline V gene lookup returns CDR1 MDHEN and CDR2 SYDVKM. The CDR3 loop is CASSLLRFGGPQPQHF. As DNA, the CDR3 is TGTGCCAGCAGTTTATTACGTTTCGGGGGGCCTCAGCCCCAGCATTTT. Full variable domain (missing parts from reference TRBV28 and TRBJ1-5): DVKVTQSSRYLVKRTGEKVFLECVQDMDHENMFWYRQDPGLGLRLIYFSYDVKMKEKGDIPEGYSVSREKKERFSLILESASTNQTSMYLCASSLLRFGGPQPQHFGDGTRLSIL.

With respect to this clone: One end of the junction does not line up with germline, which may come from a read error. The chain uses TRBV30 and TRBJ2-2; 8 bases agree with TRBD2. The CDR3 loop spans 14 amino acids. The V gene's germline CDR1 is GTSNPN and CDR2 SVGIG (reference sequence). The CDR3 nucleotides read TGCGCTTACAGGCGGGGGGTAAACACCGGGGAGCTGTTTTTT. It yields the protein CAYRRGVNTGELFF.

The CDR3: CASSKQCLWQGKGTNEKLFF. The CDR3 DNA reads as TGTGCCAGCAGCAAACAGTGCCTATGGCAGGGGAAGGGTACTAATGAAAAACTGTTTTTT. The chain is built from TRBV21-1 and TRBJ1-4; the table's D call of TRBD1 was not tested on the DNA. TRBV21-1 constitutes a pseudogene. CDR3 length equals 20 residues.

This chain connects TRBV18 to TRBJ2-1; TRBD1 matches at 7 bases. V shed 7 bases and J 9 bases; nucleotides not matched to a gene: 6. Germline loops: CDR1 KGHSH, CDR2 LQKENI. The CDR3 loop spans 12 amino acids. This CDR3 is CASYSAGGEQFF. Written as DNA, the CDR3 is TGTGCCAGCTACAGCGCAGGGGGTGAGCAGTTCTTC.

The V and J genes are TRBV12-3 or TRBV12-4 and TRBJ2-1; D perhaps matches TRBD2 (5 bases). V dropped 6 bases and J dropped 5 bases, with 11 bases sitting between them. The CDR3 is made up of 13 amino acids. CDR3 DNA: TGTGCCAGCAGCCCTCGGGGAAACAATGAGCAGTTCTTC. Its protein product is CASSPRGNNEQFF.

The CDR3 region is CASKGQVAFF. Here the CDR3 DNA reads TGTGCCAGCAAGGGACAAGTGGCTTTCTTT. The V gene is TRBV2, the J gene TRBJ1-1; D may be TRBD1 (6 bases). The germline V and J ends were trimmed by 7 bases and 11 bases, with 11 bases remaining between them. CDR1 and CDR2 (germline): SNHLY, FYNNEI. CDR3 length: 10 residues.

The J gene is TRBJ2-5, the V gene TRBV11-2, with D possibly matching TRBD2 (6 bases). Germline lookup yields CDR1 SGHAT and CDR2 FQNNGV. The CDR3 is 15 residues long. Deletions cut 1 base from V and 5 bases from J, with 14 bases between. The chain's CDR3 is CASSLGLVNSETQYF. DNA of the CDR3: TGTGCCAGCAGCTTAGGACTAGTCAATTCCGAGACCCAGTACTTC. Together with reference TRBV11-2 and TRBJ2-5, the CDR3 gives the full variable domain: EAGVAQSPRYKIIEKRQSVAFWCNPISGHATLYWYQQILGQGPKLLIQFQNNGVVDDSQLPKDRFSAERLKGVDSTLKIQPAKLEDSAVYLCASSLGLVNSETQYFGPGTRLLVL.

The chain recombines TRBV5-5 with TRBJ2-7, with 13 positions matching TRBD2. Germline trimming cut 4 bases from V and 2 bases from J; bases unmatched to any gene: 3. Germline CDR1 SGHKS, CDR2 YYEKEE (reference sequence). This CDR3 has 15 amino acids. CDR3 loop: CASSRTSGGTYEQYF. The CDR3 DNA sequence: TGTGCCAGCAGCCGGACTAGCGGGGGAACCTACGAGCAGTACTTC.

The V call is TRBV18, the J call TRBJ2-7; D is uncertain. The CDR3 length is 14 residues. CDR1 and CDR2 from the germline V gene are KGHSH and LQKENI. Trimming removed 5 bases at V and 0 bases at J, with 11 bases between. The CDR3 sequence: CASSSGASSYEQYF. The CDR3 nucleotides are TGTGCCAGCTCATCAGGTGCCAGCTCCTACGAGCAGTACTTC.

The genes are TRBV30 and TRBJ1-5; the match to TRBD1 covers 7 bases. Unmatched junction bases numbered 5, after V lost 4 bases and J lost 5 bases. Germline lookup yields CDR1 GTSNPN and CDR2 SVGIG (reference sequence). The CDR3 is made up of 13 amino acids. The CDR3 DNA reads TGTGCCTGGAAGGGACAGACCCATCAGCCCCAGCATTTT. Its translation: CAWKGQTHQPQHF.

V gene TRBV27 combines with J gene TRBJ1-6; 9 positions match TRBD1. The CDR3 is made up of 15 amino acids. V lost 3 bases and J lost 9; bases outside the gene matches: 6. The germline V gene has CDR1 MNHEY and CDR2 SMNVEV (reference sequence). The chain's CDR3 is CASSFRGTGFSPLHF. The CDR3, as DNA: TGTGCCAGCAGTTTTCGCGGGACAGGGTTTTCACCCCTCCACTTT.

This rearrangement joins TRBV5-5 to TRBJ1-1; D is undetermined. The germline gives CDR1 SGHKS, CDR2 YYEKEE (reference sequence). Trimming shortened V by 5 bases and J by 1 base, and 9 bases separated the two germline ends. The CDR3 is 13 amino acids. The CDR3: CASRYSSNTEAFF. The CDR3 nucleotides are TGTGCCAGCAGATACAGTTCGAACACTGAAGCTTTCTTT. Complete variable domain (other parts from reference TRBV5-5 and TRBJ1-1): DAGVTQSPTHLIKTRGQQVTLRCSPISGHKSVSWYQQVLGQGPQFIFQYYEKEERGRGNFPDRFSARQFPNYSSELNVNALLLGDSALYLCASRYSSNTEAFFGQGTRLTVV.

The chain recombines TRBV7-3 with TRBJ2-3; 13 nucleotides match TRBD2. The CDR3 spans 17 residues. Germline CDR1 and CDR2: SGHTA and FQGTGA. V lost 4 bases and J lost 1; bases outside the gene matches: 5. The CDR3: CASSSRTSGGGTDTQYF. In DNA form, the CDR3 reads TGTGCCAGCAGCTCACGGACTAGCGGGGGAGGCACAGATACGCAGTATTTT.

This chain joins TRBV5-4 and TRBJ1-2, with a possible D match to TRBD1 (6 bases). In germline, CDR1 is SGHNT, CDR2 YYREEE (reference sequence). The V end was cut by 4 bases, the J end by 3 bases, with 10 bases between. The CDR3 length is 13 residues. In DNA form, the CDR3 reads TGTGCCAGCAGCCAAACAGGGTACTATGGCTACACCTTC. It codes for CASSQTGYYGYTF.

The genes are TRBV21-1 and TRBJ2-7; TRBD2, the table's D call, lacks a check against the DNA. TRBV21-1 is a pseudogene segment. The CDR3 totals 15 residues. The CDR3: CASSPPAGFNYEQYF. The CDR3 region has the DNA TGTGCCAGCAGCCCGCCGGCGGGGTTTAACTACGAGCAGTACTTC.

This chain connects TRBV11-2 to TRBJ1-5; D call uncertain. There are 13 residues in the CDR3. V was shortened by 6 bases and J by 5 bases, with 11 bases between the two germline ends. CDR1 and CDR2 from the germline V gene are SGHAT and FQNNGV. In DNA, the CDR3 is TGTGCCAGCAGTCGATCCCTAGATCAGCCCCAGCATTTT. Amino acids: CASSRSLDQPQHF. The variable domain in full, with the rest retrieved from reference TRBV11-2 and TRBJ1-5, is EAGVAQSPRYKIIEKRQSVAFWCNPISGHATLYWYQQILGQGPKLLIQFQNNGVVDDSQLPKDRFSAERLKGVDSTLKIQPAKLEDSAVYLCASSRSLDQPQHFGDGTRLSIL.

The V and J genes are TRBV4-2 and TRBJ2-1; D might be TRBD1 (6 bases). V shed 3 bases and J shed 0 bases, with 15 bases lying between them. The germline CDR1 and CDR2 sequences are LGHNA and YNFKEQ. The CDR3 is 17 amino acids. The CDR3 protein is CASSQGFTGSSYNEQFF. The CDR3 DNA is TGTGCCAGCAGCCAGGGGTTTACAGGGAGCTCCTACAATGAGCAGTTCTTC.

V is TRBV12-3 or TRBV12-4 and J is TRBJ1-2, with no clear D. The CDR3 loop spans 13 amino acids. The V end lost 7 bases, the J end lost 1 base, and 10 bases lay between the germline ends. CDR3 nucleotides: TGTGCCAGCACCTTGGCCAGTAACTATGGCTACACCTTC. Translated, it gives CASTLASNYGYTF.

Here the CDR3 reads CATLPDRIDQPQHF. Written as DNA, the CDR3 is TGTGCCACCCTACCGGACAGGATCGATCAGCCCCAGCATTTT. The V and J genes are TRBV24-1 and TRBJ1-5, with TRBD1 matching 7 bases. This CDR3 is 14 amino acids long. Germline CDR1 is KGHDR and CDR2 is SFDVKD. V trimming: 9 bases; J trimming: 5 bases; junction bases outside the gene matches: 9.

The chain recombines TRBV9 with TRBJ1-1; 8 bases fit TRBD1. Looked up from germline, CDR1 is SGDLS and CDR2 is YYNGEE. J was trimmed by 1 base and V by 2 bases; bases with no gene match: 7. The CDR3 is made up of 16 amino acids. The CDR3 nucleotides read TGTGCCAGCAGCGTTGGCCTGGGACAGGAGAACACTGAAGCTTTCTTT. This gives the protein CASSVGLGQENTEAFF.

This clone was found once. The chain has TRBV29-1 and TRBJ2-5, with D possibly matching TRBD1 (5 bases). The germline V gene has CDR1 SQVTM and CDR2 ANQGSEA. Deletions cut 4 bases from V and 5 bases from J, with 14 bases between. This CDR3 contains 13 residues. The CDR3: CSVGAGIDETQYF. The CDR3 nucleotides read TGCAGCGTTGGAGCAGGGATCGACGAGACCCAGTACTTC.

The chain employs TRBV11-2 and TRBJ2-5; 8 bases fit TRBD2. Germline V CDR1 and CDR2: SGHAT, FQNNGV. V was clipped by 2 bases and J by 4 bases; unmatched bases: 6. CDR3 size: 15 residues. The CDR3 reads CASSLSGTSGETQYF. CDR3 coding DNA: TGTGCCAGCAGCTTATCTGGGACTAGTGGAGAGACCCAGTACTTC.

This clone was recorded only once. The chain is built from TRBV2 and TRBJ2-1; 10 bases line up with TRBD2. Trimming cost V 0 bases and J 10 bases; bases outside gene matches: 6. This CDR3 spans 15 amino acids. Per germline, CDR1 SNHLY and CDR2 FYNNEI. CDR3 nucleotide sequence: TGTGCCAGCAGTGAAGCGTGGGGACTAGCGTTCGAGCAGTTCTTC. It is translated as CASSEAWGLAFEQFF. Variable domain in full (rest from reference TRBV2 and TRBJ2-1): EPEVTQTPSHQVTQMGQEVILRCVPISNHLYFYWYRQILGQKVEFLVSFYNNEISEKSEIFDDQFSVERPDGSNFTLKIRSTKLEDSAMYFCASSEAWGLAFEQFFGPGTRLTVL.